The 7 T cell receptor beta chains in this list originate from one sample, sequenced in a study of cytomegalovirus exposure and HLA in healthy donors. The PCR employed 60 Vbeta primers together with 13 Jbeta primers. Repertoires were generated with immunoSEQ multiplex PCR, while TCRdb's copy carries only in-frame clones and drops some. Found here are more than 85,000 clones, approximately 82% of them singletons; the top ten hold 13%. The sequencing input was PBMCs. The receptor set was obtained from a man aged 25-45 years in good health and CMV-seropositive.

The genes are TRBV5-1 and TRBJ1-1; 8 bases match TRBD1. Per germline, CDR1 SGHRS and CDR2 YFSETQ. Germline trimming cut 4 bases from V and 4 bases from J; bases unmatched to any gene: 9. The CDR3 spans 15 residues. The CDR3 protein is CASSPQTGVATEAFF. The CDR3 DNA is TGCGCCAGCAGCCCCCAGACAGGGGTCGCCACTGAAGCTTTCTTT.

V gene TRBV29-1 combines with J gene TRBJ2-3; no clear D. Looked up from germline, CDR1 is SQVTM and CDR2 is ANQGSEA. The CDR3 is 10 amino acids. V lost 5 bases and J 4 bases, leaving 4 bases between the germline ends. This chain's CDR3 is CSVQSDTQYF. The CDR3 region has the DNA TGCAGCGTTCAATCAGATACGCAGTATTTT.

This clone is a singleton in its sample. The chain carries TRBV28 and TRBJ2-6; D gene unclear. CDR1 and CDR2 from the germline V gene are MDHEN and SYDVKM. The CDR3 covers 15 residues. Trimming left V 5 bases short and J 4 bases short, with 12 bases between. Here the CDR3 DNA reads TGTGCCAGCAGTCGTCAAAGCTCAGGGGCCAACGTCCTGACTTTC. Its protein product is CASSRQSSGANVLTF.

The rearrangement links TRBV30 to TRBJ1-4; tentative D call: TRBD1 (5 bases). This CDR3 is 13 amino acids long. The germline V gene encodes CDR1 GTSNPN and CDR2 SVGIG (reference sequence). CDR3 sequence: CVLNLGEGEKLFF. In nucleotides, the CDR3 is TGTGTGTTAAATTTAGGGGAAGGGGAAAAACTGTTTTTT.

The chain recombines TRBV5-1 with TRBJ2-6, with D perhaps matching TRBD2 (6 bases). The CDR3 has 18 residues. V was cut by 2 bases and J by 1 base, with 16 bases left in between. CDR1 and CDR2 (germline): SGHRS, YFSETQ. DNA for the CDR3: TGCGCCAGCAGCTTAGGGGTGACTAGGGAGTCTGGGGCCAACGTCCTGACTTTC. It yields the protein CASSLGVTRESGANVLTF.

The rearrangement uses TRBV7-2 and TRBJ2-7; D is perhaps TRBD2 (6 bases). The germline V gene encodes CDR1 SGHTA and CDR2 FQGNSA. Between the trimmed V and J ends, which lost 3 bases and 7 bases, there was a span of 13 bases. The CDR3 length is 13 residues. CDR3 protein: CASSFAGTGEQYF. The CDR3 nucleotides read TGTGCCAGCAGCTTCGCGGGGACGGGGGAGCAGTACTTC.

This clone was seen only once. The chain joins TRBV27 to TRBJ2-7; TRBD1 matches at 7 bases. This CDR3 region has 15 residues. With 5 bases clipped from V and 0 bases from J, the junction kept 7 bases outside the gene matches. The germline V gene has CDR1 MNHEY and CDR2 SMNVEV (reference sequence). In DNA form, the CDR3 reads TGTGCCAGCAGTGGCCCTGGGGACAGCTCCTACGAGCAGTACTTC. Amino acids: CASSGPGDSSYEQYF.